This TCR beta chain was observed in a study of blood T cell repertoires in COVID-19. Clones were read by immunoSEQ multiplex PCR, and TCRdb kept only the in-frame ones, dropping some. This sample has 300,000 or so clones, with 87% found just once. With 3 bases clipped from V and 8 bases from J, the junction kept 4 bases outside the gene matches. The CDR3 is made up of 14 amino acids. Germline CDR1 reads SGHRS; CDR2 reads YFSETQ. The clonotype originates from a woman aged 25-40 years who had recovered from COVID-19. This sequence joins TRBV5-1 and TRBJ1-6; TRBD1 matches at 8 bases. What was sequenced was PBMCs or T cells enriched from blood (not recorded which). The CDR3 region is CASSSDRGYSPLHF. In DNA, the CDR3 is TGCGCCAGCAGCTCCGACAGGGGTTATTCACCCCTCCACTTT.